The 6 T cell receptor beta chains presented below share a single source sample, sequenced in a study of molecular identifiers for immune sequencing clone quantification. TCRdb reprocessed the PCR reads with MiXCR, giving one entry per CDR3 protein. Among about half a million distinct CDR3 sequences listed, 20% to 25% were seen once. Sequencing was done on a sample of naive CD8+ T cells from blood, with Jurkat cell RNA spiked in. Regarding subset: FACS-sorted CD8+CD4-CCR7+CD45RA+ naive T cells. The receptors shown here come from a human donor in good health. Some libraries in this study had Jurkat cell RNA spiked in.

This clonotype was seen repeatedly, ten times or more. The rearrangement links TRBV4-3 to TRBJ2-3, with 7 bases matching TRBD1. The CDR3 extends over 16 amino acids. V gave up 0 bases and J gave up 6 bases; unmatched junction bases: 9. In germline, CDR1 is LGHNA, CDR2 YSLEER. CDR3 sequence (DNA): TGCGCCAGCAGCCAAGACCCGGGACAGTTTGTGGATACGCAGTATTTT. The encoded protein is CASSQDPGQFVDTQYF.

There are many counts of this clonotype. The J gene is TRBJ1-5, the V gene TRBV20-1; the D is unclear. Between the trimmed V and J ends, which lost 6 bases and 6 bases, there was a span of 21 bases. Germline CDR1 and CDR2: DFQATT and SNEGSKA (reference sequence). The CDR3 spans 15 residues. The CDR3: CSAAVPPSGVQPQHF. The CDR3 nucleotides are TGCAGTGCCGCCGTTCCCCCTTCTGGCGTTCAGCCCCAGCATTTT.

A word on this clonotype: This clone may be a read error of a much larger clone one base away. The chain combines TRBV6-2 or TRBV6-3 with TRBJ1-1; D is uncertain. The V end was cut by 3 bases, the J end by 2 bases, with 10 bases between. The germline gives CDR1 MNHEY, CDR2 SVGEGT. This CDR3 region has 14 residues. The CDR3 coding sequence is TGTGCCAGCAGTTATCACTCCATCAACACTGAAGCTTTCTTT. Amino acid sequence: CASSYHSINTEAFF.

J is TRBJ2-6 and V is TRBV12-3 or TRBV12-4, with TRBD1 matching 7 bases. This CDR3 region has 20 residues. The trim removed 4 bases at V and 0 bases at J, leaving 15 bases unmatched. The CDR3 coding sequence is TGTGCCAGCAGTTCCAACTACCCTGGACAGGAAGACTCTGGGGCCAACGTCCTGACTTTC. Encoded protein: CASSSNYPGQEDSGANVLTF.

On this clonotype itself: This sequence may be a read error, since a much larger clone differs from it by one base. The chain carries TRBV27 and TRBJ1-5; 8 bases align to TRBD1. V trimming: 4 bases; J trimming: 5 bases; junction bases outside the gene matches: 1. Germline-derived CDR1 and CDR2 are MNHEY and SMNVEV (reference sequence). This CDR3 is built from 13 residues. The CDR3 loop is CASSWTGHQPQHF. CDR3 DNA sequence: TGTGCCAGCAGTTGGACAGGGCATCAGCCCCAGCATTTT.

This chain links TRBV11-2 with TRBJ2-7; perhaps TRBD1 as D (5 bases). There are 14 residues in the CDR3. V lost 3 bases and J lost 2, with 11 bases in between. The germline gives CDR1 SGHAT, CDR2 FQNNGV. The CDR3 reads CASSLPDSPYEQYF. Here the CDR3 DNA reads TGTGCCAGCAGCTTGCCTGACAGTCCCTACGAGCAGTACTTC.